This T cell receptor beta chain was captured by sequencing in a study of Ad26.COV2.S vaccination and SARS-CoV-2 variants. The germline gives CDR1 GTSNPN, CDR2 SVGIG (reference sequence). Unmatched junction bases numbered 2, after V lost 2 bases and J lost 7 bases. This CDR3 has 13 residues. Sequenced by immunoSEQ multiplex PCR; TCRdb stores in-frame clones only, minus some. The data contain 290,000 or so clones, around 87% of them seen just once; the ten biggest clones take up 3% to 4%. Treatment described: about 20 received Ad26.COV2.S at low or high dose, single or two shots; about 5 received placebo; per-sample allocation not given. Samples were taken on day 63 after the first vaccine or placebo injection.

J is TRBJ1-6 and V is TRBV30; 7 bases are shared with TRBD1. This material consisted of peripheral blood, taken in a trial of Ad26.COV2.S vaccine versus placebo. The receptor's source is a person aged 18-60 years who received the Ad26.COV2.S COVID-19 vaccine or a placebo. The CDR3 region is CAWSPDRNSPLHF. CDR3 bases: TGTGCCTGGAGTCCGGACAGGAATTCACCCCTCCACTTT.